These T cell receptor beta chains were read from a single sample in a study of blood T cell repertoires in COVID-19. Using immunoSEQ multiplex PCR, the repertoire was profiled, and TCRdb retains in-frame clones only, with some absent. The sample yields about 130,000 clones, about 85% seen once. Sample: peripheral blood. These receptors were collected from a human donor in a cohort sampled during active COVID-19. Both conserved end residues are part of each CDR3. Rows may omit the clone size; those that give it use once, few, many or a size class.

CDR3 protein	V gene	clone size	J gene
CASSLGQGGSPLHF	TRBV19	NA	TRBJ1-6
CASSPRTGWAFF	TRBV3-1/TRBV3-2	NA	TRBJ1-1
CSVDGGPETQYF	TRBV29-1	NA	TRBJ2-5
CASSVGGADTDTQYF	TRBV9	NA	TRBJ2-3
CASSSNTKSGLGYTF	TRBV6-5	NA	TRBJ1-2
CASSFGQGGRDTEAFF	TRBV5-4	NA	TRBJ1-1
CASSHALPLAGADTQYF	TRBV7-2	NA	TRBJ2-3
CASSPTLLGHEQFF	TRBV28	NA	TRBJ2-1
CSGLHPPPDDGYTF	TRBV29-1	NA	TRBJ1-2
CAWDAGTGTSSPLHF	TRBV30	NA	TRBJ1-6
CASSLAGGANQPQHF	TRBV5-1	NA	TRBJ1-5
CASSESGTAVNEQFF	TRBV2	NA	TRBJ2-1
CATGAGSSYNEQFF	TRBV6-5	NA	TRBJ2-1
CASSPLGDTTNEKLFF	TRBV6-6	once	TRBJ1-4
CASSVGGDGGYTF	TRBV9	NA	TRBJ1-2
CASSERRVGEKLFF	TRBV10-2	NA	TRBJ1-4
CASSTTRLAERYNEQFF	TRBV11-3	NA	TRBJ2-1
CATRTEGAEAFF	TRBV5-1	NA	TRBJ1-1
CSVVQGIHGYTF	TRBV29-1	NA	TRBJ1-2
CASSEAGGDFYGYTF	TRBV6-1	NA	TRBJ1-2
CASRRTSAIGTQYF	TRBV5-1	NA	TRBJ2-5
CASSSLDMNTEAFF	TRBV28	few	TRBJ1-1
CASRTDHPNSPLHF	TRBV6-5	NA	TRBJ1-6
CAIKDMDYEQYF	TRBV15	NA	TRBJ2-7
CASSLGRVGNTIYF	TRBV5-6	NA	TRBJ1-3
CAWSPPGLPTDTQYF	TRBV30	NA	TRBJ2-3
CASGGNGGVSDTQYF	TRBV12-5	few	TRBJ2-3
CASSLDSHTDTQYF	TRBV11-2	NA	TRBJ2-3
CASSQETRVSYNEQFF	TRBV4-3	NA	TRBJ2-1
CASSEDVFRGGYTF	TRBV7-9	once	TRBJ1-2
CASHFGARGTSKNEQFF	TRBV5-1	medium-sized	TRBJ2-1
CASRRQVTGELFF	TRBV12-3/TRBV12-4	NA	TRBJ2-2
CASSLGQSMNTEAFF	TRBV7-6	NA	TRBJ1-1
CASSWAGTANYGYTF	TRBV6-2/TRBV6-3	NA	TRBJ1-2
CASSGLVRAGETQYF	TRBV7-8	NA	TRBJ2-5
CASSLYTSGQETQYF	TRBV18	NA	TRBJ2-5
CSVELGLAGADTQYF	TRBV29-1	once	TRBJ2-3
CASARDYEQYF	TRBV25-1	NA	TRBJ2-7
CASSSRGGAVTGYTF	TRBV7-8	NA	TRBJ1-2
CASSGQGKSEAFF	TRBV2	once	TRBJ1-1
CASSPGGLGTQYF	TRBV9	NA	TRBJ2-5
CATSDFGLAGAVSADTQYF	TRBV24-1	NA	TRBJ2-3
CASSGVTDTQYF	TRBV2	NA	TRBJ2-3
CASSEQGFLGDGYTF	TRBV9	NA	TRBJ1-2
CASSLGGYSPLHF	TRBV9	NA	TRBJ1-6
CASSTFRGTEAFF	TRBV6-5	once	TRBJ1-1
CASSLKGAGKDTQYF	TRBV11-2	NA	TRBJ2-3
CASSLRGSFGQPQHF	TRBV5-1	NA	TRBJ1-5
CASSFRGLRLGRETQYF	TRBV7-3	NA	TRBJ2-5
CAIRTGVNNSPLHF	TRBV10-3	NA	TRBJ1-6
CASDGGDYGYTF	TRBV28	NA	TRBJ1-2
CASSLMVGQGIGGNEKLFF	TRBV5-6	once	TRBJ1-4
CASSIGDMNTEAFF	TRBV19	NA	TRBJ1-1
CASSSRDRGEKLFF	TRBV7-6	few	TRBJ1-4
CASSPDRGLFDEQFF	TRBV13	NA	TRBJ2-1
CSASMVVNTEAFF	TRBV20-1	NA	TRBJ1-1
CASSYDRGRGNTEAFF	TRBV27	NA	TRBJ1-1
CASSQFYPSYEQYF	TRBV4-3	NA	TRBJ2-7
CASSTQDRVHF	TRBV6-5	NA	TRBJ1-2
CASSRGQGPYTEAFF	TRBV14	NA	TRBJ1-1